The sequence of this T cell receptor beta chain was determined in a study of T-cell memory formation after mild COVID-19. This clonotype turned up a few times. TCRdb itself ran the 5' RACE reads through MiXCR, one entry per CDR3 protein. The table has about 340,000 distinct CDR3 sequences, around a sixth seen once; the top ten hold more than 20%. The germline V gene encodes CDR1 SEHNR and CDR2 FQNEAQ (reference sequence). The CDR3 consists of 14 residues. After removal of 5 bases from V and 0 bases from J, the junction contained 3 bases not matched to a gene. This sequence originates from a man aged 18 to 30 who had mild COVID-19 (a few samples of this study predate the infection). Cell type and time point are not known. The chain carries TRBV7-9 and TRBJ1-2; 7 bases map to TRBD1. Sequences were obtained from PBMCs or a T cell subset sorted from them (not recorded which). The CDR3 DNA reads as TGTGCCAGCAGCCAAGGACAGGCTAACTATGGCTACACCTTC. Its translation is CASSQGQANYGYTF.